This TCR beta chain appears in the sequencing data of a study of immune heterogeneity within non-small cell lung tumors. This clonotype was seen many times. The authors used around 640 ng of bulk tumor genomic DNA per sample as template. Far-apart biopsies, several per primary tumor, were taken during surgery. The cohort was untreated, with newly diagnosed non-small cell lung cancer undergoing curative surgery. Donor patients had newly diagnosed non-small cell lung cancer and were having surgery with curative intent. Trimming left V 4 bases short and J 3 bases short, with 13 bases between. This CDR3 contains 14 residues. Germline V gives CDR1 SGHRS, CDR2 YFSETQ. In a multiplex PCR, 32 V and 13 J primers amplified TCR beta CDR3. Via MiXCR, TCRdb re-called the multiplex PCR reads, giving one row per CDR3 protein. The data contain approximately 9,800 distinct CDR3 sequences, 15% to 20% of them singletons.

This clonotype was sampled from a middle-aged man with non-small cell lung cancer. Sequencing input: lung tumor tissue. This chain joins TRBV5-1 and TRBJ1-1; D remains ambiguous. This CDR3 reads CASSPGGVDTEAFF. The CDR3 nucleotides are TGCGCCAGCAGCCCTGGTGGGGTCGACACTGAAGCTTTCTTT.